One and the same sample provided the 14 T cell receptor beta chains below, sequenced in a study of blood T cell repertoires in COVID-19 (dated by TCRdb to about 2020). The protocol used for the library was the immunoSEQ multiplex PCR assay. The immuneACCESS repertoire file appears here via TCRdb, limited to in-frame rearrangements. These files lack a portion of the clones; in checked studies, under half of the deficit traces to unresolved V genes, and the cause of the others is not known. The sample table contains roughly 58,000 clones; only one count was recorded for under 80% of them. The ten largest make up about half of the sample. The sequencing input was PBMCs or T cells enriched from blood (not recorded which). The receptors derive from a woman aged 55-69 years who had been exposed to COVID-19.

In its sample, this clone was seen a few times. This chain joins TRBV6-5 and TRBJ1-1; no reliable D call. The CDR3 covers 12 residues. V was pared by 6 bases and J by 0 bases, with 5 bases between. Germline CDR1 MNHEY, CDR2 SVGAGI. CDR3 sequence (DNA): TGTGCCAGCAGCGCAGTGAACACTGAAGCTTTCTTT. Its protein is CASSAVNTEAFF.

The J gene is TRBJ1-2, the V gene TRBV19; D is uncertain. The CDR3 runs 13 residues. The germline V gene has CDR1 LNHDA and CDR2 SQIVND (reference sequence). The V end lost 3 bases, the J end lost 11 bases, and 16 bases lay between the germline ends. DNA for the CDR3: TGTGCCAGTAGTATCGCGGGTTTTGATGCTTACACCTTC. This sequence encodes CASSIAGFDAYTF.

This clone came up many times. DNA for the CDR3: TGTGCTAGTCGGCGGGGATACACCGGGGAGCTGTTTTTT. Its translation: CASRRGYTGELFF. V is TRBV12-5 and J is TRBJ2-2, with D possibly being TRBD2 (6 bases). The V end lost 8 bases, the J end lost 3 bases, and 10 bases lay between the germline ends. The CDR3 is 13 amino acids. Looked up from germline, CDR1 is LGHNT and CDR2 is FRNRAP.

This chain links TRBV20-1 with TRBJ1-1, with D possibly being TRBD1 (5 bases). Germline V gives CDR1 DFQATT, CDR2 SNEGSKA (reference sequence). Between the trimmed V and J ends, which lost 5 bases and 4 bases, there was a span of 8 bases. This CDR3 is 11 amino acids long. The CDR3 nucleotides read TGCAGTGCTCTGGGGGGCACTGAAGCTTTCTTT. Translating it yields CSALGGTEAFF.

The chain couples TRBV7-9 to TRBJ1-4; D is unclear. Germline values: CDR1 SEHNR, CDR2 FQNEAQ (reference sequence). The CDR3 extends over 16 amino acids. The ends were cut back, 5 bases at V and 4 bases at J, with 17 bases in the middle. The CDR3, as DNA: TGTGCCAGCAGCCGTGCCGTTTTGGAGAATAATGAAAAACTGTTTTTT. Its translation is CASSRAVLENNEKLFF.

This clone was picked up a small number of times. The CDR3 loop is CASSTTRSNEQFF. CDR3 bases: TGTGCCAGCAGCACCACTAGGTCCAATGAGCAGTTCTTC. The chain joins TRBV6-5 to TRBJ2-1; D may be TRBD2 (5 bases). The CDR3 has 13 amino acids. Trimming shortened V by 6 bases and J by 6 bases, and 12 bases separated the two germline ends. Germline V lookup: CDR1 MNHEY, CDR2 SVGAGI.

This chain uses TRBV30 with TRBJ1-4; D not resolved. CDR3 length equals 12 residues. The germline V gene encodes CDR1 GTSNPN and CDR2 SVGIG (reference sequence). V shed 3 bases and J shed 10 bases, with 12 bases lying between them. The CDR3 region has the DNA TGTGCCTGGAGCCCCGGCGGCAGAAAACTGTTTTTT. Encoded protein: CAWSPGGRKLFF.

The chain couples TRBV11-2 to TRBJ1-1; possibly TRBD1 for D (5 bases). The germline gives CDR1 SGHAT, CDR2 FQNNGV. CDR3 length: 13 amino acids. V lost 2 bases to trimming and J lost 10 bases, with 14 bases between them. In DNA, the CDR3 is TGTGCCAGCAGCTTATCTCAGGGTAGAGGAGCTTTCTTT. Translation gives CASSLSQGRGAFF.

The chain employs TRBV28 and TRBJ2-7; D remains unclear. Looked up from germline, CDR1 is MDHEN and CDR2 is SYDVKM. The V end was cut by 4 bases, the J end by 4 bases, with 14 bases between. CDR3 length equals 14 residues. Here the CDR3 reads CASSSVSRVYEQYF. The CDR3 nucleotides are TGTGCCAGCAGTTCCGTTTCTCGAGTGTACGAGCAGTACTTC.

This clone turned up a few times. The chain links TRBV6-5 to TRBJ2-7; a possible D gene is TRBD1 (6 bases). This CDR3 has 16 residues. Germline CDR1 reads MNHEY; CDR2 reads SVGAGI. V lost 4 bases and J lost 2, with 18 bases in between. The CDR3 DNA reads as TGTGCCAGCAGTTCTACGCCGACAGGTTTTACCTACGAGCAGTACTTC. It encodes CASSSTPTGFTYEQYF.

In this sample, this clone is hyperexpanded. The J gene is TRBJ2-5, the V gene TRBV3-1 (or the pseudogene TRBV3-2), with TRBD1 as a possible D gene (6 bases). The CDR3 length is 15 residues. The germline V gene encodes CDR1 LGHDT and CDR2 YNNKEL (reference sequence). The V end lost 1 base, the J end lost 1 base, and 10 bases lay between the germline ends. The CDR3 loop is CASSQAGALQETQYF. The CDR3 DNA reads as TGTGCCAGCAGCCAAGCAGGGGCACTCCAAGAGACCCAGTACTTC.

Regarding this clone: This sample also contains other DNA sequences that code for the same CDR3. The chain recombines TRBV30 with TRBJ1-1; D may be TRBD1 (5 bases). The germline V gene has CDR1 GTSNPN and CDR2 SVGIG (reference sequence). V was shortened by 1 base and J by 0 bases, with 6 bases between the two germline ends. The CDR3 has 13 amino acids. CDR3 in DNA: TGTGCCTGGAGTGGACAGCTGAACACTGAAGCTTTCTTT. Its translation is CAWSGQLNTEAFF.

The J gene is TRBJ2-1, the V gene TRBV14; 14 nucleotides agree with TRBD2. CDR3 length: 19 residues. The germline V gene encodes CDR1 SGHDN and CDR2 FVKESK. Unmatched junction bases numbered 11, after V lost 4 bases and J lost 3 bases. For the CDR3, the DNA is TGTGCCAGCAGCCGACAGGGACTAGCGGGAGTCGAGATCTACAATGAGCAGTTCTTC. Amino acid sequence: CASSRQGLAGVEIYNEQFF. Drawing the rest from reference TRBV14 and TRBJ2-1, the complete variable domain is EAGVTQFPSHSVIEKGQTVTLRCDPISGHDNLYWYRRVMGKEIKFLLHFVKESKQDESGMPNNRFLAERTGGTYSTLKVQPAELEDSGVYFCASSRQGLAGVEIYNEQFFGPGTRLTVL.

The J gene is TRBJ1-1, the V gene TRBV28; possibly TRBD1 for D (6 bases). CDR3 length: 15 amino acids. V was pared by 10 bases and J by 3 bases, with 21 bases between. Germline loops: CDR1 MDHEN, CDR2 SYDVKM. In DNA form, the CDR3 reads TGTGCCACCCATTTCTTCCAGGGGTCGGACACTGAAGCTTTCTTT. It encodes CATHFFQGSDTEAFF.